This TCR beta chain was found in a study of TIL therapy for anti-PD-1-resistant metastatic lung cancer. Trimming left V 6 bases short and J 10 bases short, with 10 bases between. The CDR3 loop spans 10 amino acids. CDR1 is DFQATT and CDR2 is SNEGSKA in the germline V gene (reference sequence). The time point denotes: pre-treatment sample, taken before nivolumab and TIL therapy. Sequencing used immunoSEQ v3. Profiled with immunoSEQ multiplex PCR; TCRdb holds only in-frame clones, not every one. The sample has 50,000 or so clones; roughly 78% are singletons. The sequence was obtained from a woman aged 30 to 85 with non-small cell lung cancer. V and J are TRBV20-1 and TRBJ2-4; D uncertain. The sample was blood, taken at baseline. The CDR3 spells CSASFTIQYF. CDR3 DNA sequence: TGCAGTGCCTCATTTACAATTCAGTACTTC.